This T cell receptor beta chain emerged from a study of Ad26.COV2.S vaccination and SARS-CoV-2 variants. Study details: Within the COV1001 Ad26.COV2.S trial arm, the donor was enrolled.

Treatment defined: around 19 received Ad26.COV2.S at low or high dose, single or two shots; about 5 received placebo; per-sample allocation not given. Sampling was done on day 63 after the first vaccine or placebo injection. Wuhan-strain SARS-CoV-2 spike was expressed by the Ad26 vector that made up the vaccine. TCRdb keeps only in-frame clones here, not all; method: immunoSEQ multiplex PCR. This table holds roughly 330,000 clones, 75% to 90% found once. Germline V lookup: CDR1 LGHNA, CDR2 YNFKEQ. This CDR3 has 16 amino acids. V was clipped by 5 bases and J by 6 bases; unmatched bases: 14. This clonotype was sampled from a person between 18 and 65 years old who received the Ad26.COV2.S COVID-19 vaccine or a placebo. The chain uses TRBV4-2 and TRBJ1-1; TRBD1 matches 8 bases. Source: peripheral blood, taken in a trial of Ad26.COV2.S vaccine versus placebo. The CDR3 loop reads CASSGIRGQAGAEAFF. Written as DNA, the CDR3 is TGTGCCAGCAGCGGGATAAGGGGACAGGCTGGCGCTGAAGCTTTCTTT.